The sequence of this TCR beta chain was determined in a study of T cells after yellow fever vaccination. The germline CDR1 and CDR2 sequences are MNHEY and SVGAGI. This CDR3 is built from 11 residues. V was clipped by 6 bases and J by 6 bases, with 8 bases between them. This clonotype was seen ten or more times. TCRdb re-analysed the 5' RACE reads in MiXCR, keeping a single row per CDR3 protein. This table has some 120,000 distinct CDR3 sequences, more than 6.5% appearing once. This clonotype was obtained from a man younger than 35 who received the YFV17D yellow fever vaccine. V gene TRBV6-5 combines with J gene TRBJ1-2; D may be TRBD1 (6 bases). Source: CD4+ T cells sorted from PBMCs, taken more than 8 days after the first yellow fever vaccination. CDR3 nucleotides: TGTGCCAGCAGAGGGACAAATGGCTACACCTTC. Protein product: CASRGTNGYTF.